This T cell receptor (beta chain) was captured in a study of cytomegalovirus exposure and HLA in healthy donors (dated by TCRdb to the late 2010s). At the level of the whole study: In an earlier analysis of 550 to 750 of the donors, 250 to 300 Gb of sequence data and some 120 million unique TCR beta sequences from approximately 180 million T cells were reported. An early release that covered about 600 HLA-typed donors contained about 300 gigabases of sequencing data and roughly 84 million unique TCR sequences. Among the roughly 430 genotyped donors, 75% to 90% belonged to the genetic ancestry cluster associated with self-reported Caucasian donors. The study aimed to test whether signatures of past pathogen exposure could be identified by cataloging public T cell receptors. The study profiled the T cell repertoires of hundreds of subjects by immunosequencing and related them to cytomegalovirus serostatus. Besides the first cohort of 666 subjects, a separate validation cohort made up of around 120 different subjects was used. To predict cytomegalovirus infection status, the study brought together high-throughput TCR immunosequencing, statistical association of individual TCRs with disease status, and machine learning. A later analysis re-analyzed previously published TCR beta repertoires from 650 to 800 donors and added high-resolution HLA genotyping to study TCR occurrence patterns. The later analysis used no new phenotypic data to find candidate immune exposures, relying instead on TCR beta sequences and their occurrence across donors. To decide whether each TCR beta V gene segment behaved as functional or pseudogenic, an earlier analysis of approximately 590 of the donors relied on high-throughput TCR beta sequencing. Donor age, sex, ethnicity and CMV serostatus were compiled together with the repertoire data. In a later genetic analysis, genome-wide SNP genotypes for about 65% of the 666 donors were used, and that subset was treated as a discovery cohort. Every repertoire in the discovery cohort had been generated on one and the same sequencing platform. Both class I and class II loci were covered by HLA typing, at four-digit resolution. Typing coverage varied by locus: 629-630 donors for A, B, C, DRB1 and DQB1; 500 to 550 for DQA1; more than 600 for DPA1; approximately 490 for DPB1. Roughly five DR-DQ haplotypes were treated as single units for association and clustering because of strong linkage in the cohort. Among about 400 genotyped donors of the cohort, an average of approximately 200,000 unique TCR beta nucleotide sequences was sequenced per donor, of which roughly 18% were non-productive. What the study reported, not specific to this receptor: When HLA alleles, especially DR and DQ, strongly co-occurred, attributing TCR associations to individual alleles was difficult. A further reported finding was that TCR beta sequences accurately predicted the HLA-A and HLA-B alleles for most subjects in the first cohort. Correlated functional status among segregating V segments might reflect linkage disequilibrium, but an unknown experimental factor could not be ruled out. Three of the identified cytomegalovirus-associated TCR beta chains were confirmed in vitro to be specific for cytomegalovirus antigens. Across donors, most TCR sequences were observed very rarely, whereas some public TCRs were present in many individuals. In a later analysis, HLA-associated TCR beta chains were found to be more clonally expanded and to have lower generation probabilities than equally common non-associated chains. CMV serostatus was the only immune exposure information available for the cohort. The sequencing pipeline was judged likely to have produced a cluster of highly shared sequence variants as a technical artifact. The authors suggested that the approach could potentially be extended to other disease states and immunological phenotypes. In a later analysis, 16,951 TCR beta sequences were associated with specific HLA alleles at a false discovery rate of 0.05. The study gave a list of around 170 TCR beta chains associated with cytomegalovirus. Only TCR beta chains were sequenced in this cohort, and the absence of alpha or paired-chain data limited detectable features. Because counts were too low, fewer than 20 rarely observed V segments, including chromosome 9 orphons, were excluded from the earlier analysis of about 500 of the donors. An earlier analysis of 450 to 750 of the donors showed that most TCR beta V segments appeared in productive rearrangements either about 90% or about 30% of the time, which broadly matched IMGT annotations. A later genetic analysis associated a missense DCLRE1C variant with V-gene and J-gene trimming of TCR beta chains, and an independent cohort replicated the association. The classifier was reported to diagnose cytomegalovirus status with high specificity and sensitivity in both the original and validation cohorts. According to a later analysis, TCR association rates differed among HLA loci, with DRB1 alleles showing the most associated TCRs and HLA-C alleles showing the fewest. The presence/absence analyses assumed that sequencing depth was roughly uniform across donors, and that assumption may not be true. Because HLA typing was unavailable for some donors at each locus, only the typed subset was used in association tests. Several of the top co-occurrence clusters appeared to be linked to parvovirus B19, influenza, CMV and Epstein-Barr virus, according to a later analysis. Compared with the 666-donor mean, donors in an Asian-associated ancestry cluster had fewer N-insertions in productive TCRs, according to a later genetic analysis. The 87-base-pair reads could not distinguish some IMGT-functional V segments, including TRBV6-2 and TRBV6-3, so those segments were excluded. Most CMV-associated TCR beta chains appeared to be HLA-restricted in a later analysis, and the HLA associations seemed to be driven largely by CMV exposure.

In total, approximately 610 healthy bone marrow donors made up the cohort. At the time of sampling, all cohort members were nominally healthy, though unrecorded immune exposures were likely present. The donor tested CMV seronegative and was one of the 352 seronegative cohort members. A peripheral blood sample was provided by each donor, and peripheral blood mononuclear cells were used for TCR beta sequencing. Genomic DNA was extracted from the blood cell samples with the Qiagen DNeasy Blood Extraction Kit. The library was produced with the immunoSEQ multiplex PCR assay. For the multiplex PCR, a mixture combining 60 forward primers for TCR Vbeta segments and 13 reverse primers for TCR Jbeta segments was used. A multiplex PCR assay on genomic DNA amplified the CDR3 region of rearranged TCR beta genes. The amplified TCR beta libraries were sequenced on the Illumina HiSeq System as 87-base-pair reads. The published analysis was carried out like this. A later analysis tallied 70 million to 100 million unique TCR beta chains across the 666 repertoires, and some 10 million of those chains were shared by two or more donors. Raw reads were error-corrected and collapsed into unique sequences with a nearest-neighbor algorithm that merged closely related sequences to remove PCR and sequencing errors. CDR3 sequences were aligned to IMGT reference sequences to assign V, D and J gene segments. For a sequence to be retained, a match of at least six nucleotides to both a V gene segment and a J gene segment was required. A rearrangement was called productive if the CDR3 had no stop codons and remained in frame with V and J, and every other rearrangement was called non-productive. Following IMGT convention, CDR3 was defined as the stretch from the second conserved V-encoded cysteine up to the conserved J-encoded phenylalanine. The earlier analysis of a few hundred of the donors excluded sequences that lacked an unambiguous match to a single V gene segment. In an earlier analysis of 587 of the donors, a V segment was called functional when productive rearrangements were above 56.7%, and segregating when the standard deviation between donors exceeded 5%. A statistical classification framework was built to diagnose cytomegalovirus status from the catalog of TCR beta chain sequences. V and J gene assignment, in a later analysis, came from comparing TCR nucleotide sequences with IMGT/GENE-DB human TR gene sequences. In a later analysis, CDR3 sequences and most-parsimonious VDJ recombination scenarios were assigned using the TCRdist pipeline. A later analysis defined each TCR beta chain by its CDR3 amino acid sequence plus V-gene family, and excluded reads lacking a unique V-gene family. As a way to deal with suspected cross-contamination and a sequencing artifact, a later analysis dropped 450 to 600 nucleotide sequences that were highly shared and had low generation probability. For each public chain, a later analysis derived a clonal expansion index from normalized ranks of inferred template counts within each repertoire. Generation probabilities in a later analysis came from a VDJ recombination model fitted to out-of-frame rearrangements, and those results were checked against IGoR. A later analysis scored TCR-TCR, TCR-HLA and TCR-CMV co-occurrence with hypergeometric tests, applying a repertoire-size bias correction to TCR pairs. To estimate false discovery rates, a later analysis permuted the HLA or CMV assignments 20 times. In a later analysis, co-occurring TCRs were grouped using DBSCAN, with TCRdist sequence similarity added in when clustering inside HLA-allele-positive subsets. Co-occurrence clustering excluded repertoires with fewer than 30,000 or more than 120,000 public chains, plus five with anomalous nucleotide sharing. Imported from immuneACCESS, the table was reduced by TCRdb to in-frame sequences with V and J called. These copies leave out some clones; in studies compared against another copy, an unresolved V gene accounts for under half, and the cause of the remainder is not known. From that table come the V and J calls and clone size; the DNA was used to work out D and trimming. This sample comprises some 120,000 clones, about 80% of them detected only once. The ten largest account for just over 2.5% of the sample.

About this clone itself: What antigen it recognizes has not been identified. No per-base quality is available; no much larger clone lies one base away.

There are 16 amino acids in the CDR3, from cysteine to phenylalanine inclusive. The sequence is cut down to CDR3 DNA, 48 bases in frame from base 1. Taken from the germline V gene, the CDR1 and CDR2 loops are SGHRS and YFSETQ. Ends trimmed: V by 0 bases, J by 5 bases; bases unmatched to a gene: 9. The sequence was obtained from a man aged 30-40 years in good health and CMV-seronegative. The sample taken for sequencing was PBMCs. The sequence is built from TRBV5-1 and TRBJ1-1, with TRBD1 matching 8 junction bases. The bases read TGCGCCAGCAGCTTGGTGACAGGGGTCGTTTGGACTGAAGCTTTCTTT. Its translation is CASSLVTGVVWTEAFF. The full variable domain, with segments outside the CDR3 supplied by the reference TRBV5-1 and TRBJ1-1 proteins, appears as KAGVTQTPRYLIKTRGQQVTLSCSPISGHRSVSWYQQTPGQGLQFLFEYFSETQRNKGNFPGRFSGRQFSNSRSEMNVSTLELGDSALYLCASSLVTGVVWTEAFFGQGTRLTVV.